The 11 T cell receptor beta chains below all came from one sample that was sequenced in a study of cytomegalovirus exposure and HLA in healthy donors. 13 Jbeta primers and 60 Vbeta primers were used for the PCR. Assay used: immunoSEQ multiplex PCR; TCRdb lists only in-frame clones, some missing. The sample consists of 130,000 to 150,000 clones, about 74% of them appearing once. What was sequenced was PBMCs. The receptor set was obtained from a woman between 40 and 55 years old in good health and CMV-seronegative.

The chain carries TRBV19 and TRBJ1-2, with D unclear. The CDR3 is 14 residues long. Germline CDR1 reads LNHDA; CDR2 reads SQIVND (reference sequence). Trimming shortened V by 3 bases and J by 1 base, and 9 bases separated the two germline ends. CDR3 sequence (DNA): TGTGCCAGTAGTATTGCGGTCAGTAACTATGGCTACACCTTC. This encodes CASSIAVSNYGYTF.

The chain carries TRBV6-1 and TRBJ1-5; 9 positions agree with TRBD1. Per germline, CDR1 MNHNS and CDR2 SASEGT. J was trimmed by 4 bases and V by 5 bases; bases with no gene match: 3. The CDR3 runs 14 residues. CDR3 region: CASSPTGGNQPQHF. The CDR3 DNA reads as TGTGCCAGCAGTCCGACAGGGGGGAATCAGCCCCAGCATTTT.

V usage is TRBV7-9 and J usage is TRBJ1-1; 7 nucleotides agree with TRBD1. CDR3 length equals 16 residues. Germline V gene lookup returns CDR1 SEHNR and CDR2 FQNEAQ (reference sequence). Germline trimming cut 1 base from V and 5 bases from J; bases unmatched to any gene: 10. For the CDR3, the DNA is TGTGCCAGCAGCTTAGGTCTCAGGGGGAGGCGAACTGAAGCTTTCTTT. Its protein is CASSLGLRGRRTEAFF.

The chain joins TRBV27 to TRBJ2-7, with D possibly being TRBD1 (6 bases). This CDR3 comprises 13 residues. The V and J ends lost 4 bases and 3 bases respectively, with 10 bases between them. Germline loops: CDR1 MNHEY, CDR2 SMNVEV (reference sequence). CDR3 in amino acids: CASSYREGYEQYF. Written as DNA, the CDR3 is TGTGCCAGCAGTTACAGGGAAGGCTACGAGCAGTACTTC.

The V gene is TRBV7-9, the J gene TRBJ2-7; TRBD1 matches at 7 bases. The CDR3 has 15 amino acids. Germline CDR1 is SEHNR and CDR2 is FQNEAQ (reference sequence). The V and J ends lost 4 bases and 3 bases, in that order; junction bases with no gene match: 9. The CDR3, as DNA: TGTGCCAGCAGCTCTTTGGCAGGGGGTTTCTACGAGCAGTACTTC. Protein product: CASSSLAGGFYEQYF.

The chain combines TRBV5-1 with TRBJ2-7, with 8 positions matching TRBD2. The CDR3 is made up of 13 amino acids. V trimming: 4 bases; J trimming: 3 bases; junction bases outside the gene matches: 3. Per the germline V gene, CDR1 is SGHRS and CDR2 is YFSETQ. The CDR3 reads CASSHGTSYEQYF. The CDR3 DNA is TGCGCCAGCAGCCACGGGACTAGCTACGAGCAGTACTTC.

This sequence joins TRBV13 and TRBJ1-4; 8 bases are shared with TRBD1. This CDR3 spans 15 amino acids. J was trimmed by 8 bases and V by 5 bases; bases with no gene match: 10. Germline lookup yields CDR1 PRHDT and CDR2 FYEKMQ (reference sequence). CDR3 in DNA: TGTGCCAGCAGCCCGCAGGGGGCGGGTGAGGAAAAACTGTTTTTT. It specifies CASSPQGAGEEKLFF.

V gene TRBV28 combines with J gene TRBJ1-2; D uncertain. This CDR3 is 12 amino acids long. Germline V lookup: CDR1 MDHEN, CDR2 SYDVKM. V shed 4 bases and J shed 4 bases, with 7 bases lying between them. The CDR3, as DNA: TGTGCCAGCAGTTGGGCCTTCTATGGCTACACCTTC. Amino acids: CASSWAFYGYTF.

This clone was seen a single time. CDR3 sequence: CASSYRGTGNTIYF. DNA for the CDR3: TGTGCCAGCAGTTACCGGGGAACTGGAAACACCATATATTTT. This rearrangement joins TRBV6-6 to TRBJ1-3, with D uncertain. From germline, CDR1 is MNHNY and CDR2 SVGAGI (reference sequence). V was shortened by 2 bases and J by 2 bases, with 7 bases between the two germline ends. The CDR3 is made up of 14 amino acids.

The chain uses TRBV30 and TRBJ2-7; TRBD2 might be the D (5 bases). The V end was cut by 0 bases, the J end by 7 bases, with 16 bases between. CDR3 length equals 14 residues. CDR1 and CDR2 (germline): GTSNPN, SVGIG (reference sequence). The CDR3 protein is CAWSVPPGTREQYF. The CDR3 DNA follows: TGTGCCTGGAGTGTACCCCCGGGAACCAGGGAGCAGTACTTC.

This clone has just a few counts. The rearrangement uses TRBV6-1 and TRBJ1-5; D is possibly TRBD1 (5 bases). The CDR3 has 16 amino acids. Trimming pared 7 bases from V and 2 bases from J, leaving 18 bases between. CDR1 is MNHNS and CDR2 is SASEGT in the germline V gene. The CDR3 loop is CASNEVQGWGNQPQHF. CDR3 sequence (DNA): TGTGCCAGCAATGAGGTCCAGGGATGGGGCAATCAGCCCCAGCATTTT.